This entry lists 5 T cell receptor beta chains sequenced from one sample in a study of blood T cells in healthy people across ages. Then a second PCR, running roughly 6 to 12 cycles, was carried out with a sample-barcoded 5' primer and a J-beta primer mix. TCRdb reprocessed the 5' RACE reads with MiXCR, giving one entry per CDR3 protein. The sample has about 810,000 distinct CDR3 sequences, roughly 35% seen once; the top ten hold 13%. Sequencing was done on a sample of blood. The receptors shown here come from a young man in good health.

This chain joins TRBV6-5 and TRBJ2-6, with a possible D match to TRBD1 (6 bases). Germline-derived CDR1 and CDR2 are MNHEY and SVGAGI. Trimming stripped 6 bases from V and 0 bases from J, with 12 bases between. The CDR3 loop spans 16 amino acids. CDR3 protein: CASRTQQGSGANVLTF. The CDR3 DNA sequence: TGTGCCAGCAGGACCCAACAGGGCTCTGGGGCCAACGTCCTGACTTTC.

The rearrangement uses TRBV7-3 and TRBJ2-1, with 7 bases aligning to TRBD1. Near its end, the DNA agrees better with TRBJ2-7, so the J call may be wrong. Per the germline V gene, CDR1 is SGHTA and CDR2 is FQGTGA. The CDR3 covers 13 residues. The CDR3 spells CASSRGPNNEQYF. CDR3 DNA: TGTGCCAGCTCGAGGGGGCCTAACAATGAGCAGTACTTC.

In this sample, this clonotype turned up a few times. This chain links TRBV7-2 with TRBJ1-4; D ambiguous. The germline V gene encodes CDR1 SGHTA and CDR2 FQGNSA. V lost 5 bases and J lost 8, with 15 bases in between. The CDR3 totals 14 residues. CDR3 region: CASSEGRSREKLFF. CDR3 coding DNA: TGTGCCAGCAGCGAGGGAAGGTCTAGGGAAAAACTGTTTTTT.

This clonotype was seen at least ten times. CDR3 sequence: CASSVGGTVYEQYF. DNA for the CDR3: TGTGCCAGCAGCGTAGGGGGGACAGTTTACGAGCAGTACTTC. The V and J genes are TRBV9 and TRBJ2-7; 7 bases align to TRBD1. The germline V gene has CDR1 SGDLS and CDR2 YYNGEE. Trimming cost V 0 bases and J 4 bases; bases outside gene matches: 4. The CDR3 is 14 residues long.

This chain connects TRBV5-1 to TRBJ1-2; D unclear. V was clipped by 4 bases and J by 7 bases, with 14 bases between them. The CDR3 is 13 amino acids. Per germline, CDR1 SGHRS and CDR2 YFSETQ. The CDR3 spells CASSPGYLTGYTF. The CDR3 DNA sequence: TGCGCCAGCAGCCCGGGGTACTTAACTGGCTACACCTTC.